This T cell receptor gamma chain appears in the sequencing data of a study of γδ T cells in repeated Plasmodium falciparum infection. TCRdb reprocessed the multiplex PCR reads using CATT. Counted here are about 15,000 gamma-chain clones, roughly 1.7% occurring once; the ten biggest clones make up more than 25%. Gammadelta T cells were flow-sorted from PBMC into Vgamma9/Vdelta2+ and Vdelta2-negative populations for bulk analysis. This clone was counted between two and nine times. Its antigen is undetermined. Only one base separates this from a far larger clonotype, so it likely reflects a read error. Other DNA sequences from this sample encode an identical CDR3 as well. The length of the CDR3 is 17 residues. The germline CDR1 and CDR2 sequences are GITISATS and ISYDGTV (reference sequence). Study observations and caveats: Many TCRgamma sequences overlapped between individuals in stable Vgamma9/Vdelta2+ repertoires. Vdelta2-negative gammadelta repertoires, largely Vdelta1+, seemingly showed infection-driven waves of new clonal selection.

Sequenced input: gamma-delta T cells from blood. This clonotype was obtained from a pool of human donors (malaria-infected and uninfected, not separated). The chain uses TRGV9 and TRGJP. The chain's CDR3 is CALWEVYSELGKKIKVF. CDR3 nucleotides: TGTGCCTTGTGGGAGGTCTACTCCGAGTTGGGCAAAAAAATCAAAGTATTT.